Described below is a single TCR beta chain sequence and its context. Antigen: not known. Autoimmune disease history or systemic immunosuppression was exclusionary. This sample stems from a study of OX40 agonist ivuxolimab in advanced cancers. The CDR3 is 17 residues long. Trimming took 3 bases from V and 2 from J; bases not matched to a gene: 13. The germline V gene encodes CDR1 LNHNV and CDR2 YYDKDF (reference sequence). General observations from the study: At 0.1 to 3.0 mg/kg, CD4+ and CD8+ blood T cells expanded clonally by week 6. Several nonresponders also turned out to have low normalized T-cell clonal expansion.

Sequencing used immunoSEQ multiplex PCR; TCRdb keeps in-frame clones, though not all of them. The table lists approximately 18,000 clones, roughly 80% of them singletons, with 21% in the top ten. Specimen: CD4+ or CD8+ T cells sorted from blood, collected in a trial of the OX40 agonist ivuxolimab. The V and J genes are TRBV15 and TRBJ2-7; 7 nucleotides line up with TRBD2. The clonotype was recovered from an adult with an advanced solid tumor such as melanoma, head and neck, liver or kidney cancer. The CDR3 spells CATSRPGEGHLPYEQYF. In DNA form, the CDR3 reads TGTGCCACCAGCAGGCCGGGGGAGGGGCATCTCCCCTACGAGCAGTACTTC. The complete variable domain, with remaining parts taken from reference TRBV15 and TRBJ2-7, reads DAMVIQNPRYQVTQFGKPVTLSCSQTLNHNVMYWYQQKSSQAPKLLFHYYDKDFNNEADTPDNFQSRRPNTSFCFLDIRSPGLGDTAMYLCATSRPGEGHLPYEQYFGPGTRLTVT.